These 23 T cell receptor beta chains share one sample of origin, sequenced in a study of T-cell reconstitution after alpha-beta-depleted transplantation in children. For TCRbeta, the library was prepared with unique molecular identifiers. TCRdb re-derived calls from the PCR reads in MiXCR, one entry per CDR3 protein. The table has roughly 50,000 distinct CDR3 sequences, less than 55% seen once. The material was PBMCs, mostly from graft donor cells, obtained 360 days after TCRalphabeta/CD19-depleted stem cell transplant. The receptors shown here come from a male patient under 18 who had a stem cell transplant for acute lymphoblastic leukemia, so the T cells may come from the graft donor.

This chain connects TRBV7-2 to TRBJ2-4, with 11 bases matching TRBD1. In germline, CDR1 is SGHTA, CDR2 FQGNSA. J lost 9 bases, V lost 6 bases, and 4 bases had no gene match. The CDR3 runs 13 residues. CDR3 sequence (DNA): TGTGCCAGCAGTTGGGACAGGGGGAGCATTCAGTACTTC. Amino acid sequence: CASSWDRGSIQYF.

The chain employs TRBV12-3 or TRBV12-4 and TRBJ2-7; TRBD1 aligns across 9 bases. The CDR3 spans 16 residues. The V gene end was trimmed by 5 bases and the J gene end by 6 bases; junction bases not matched to a gene: 14. Here the CDR3 DNA reads TGTGCCAGCAGTCCTACAGGGGGCTCACCCCTCGTCGAGCAGTACTTC. Protein: CASSPTGGSPLVEQYF.

This clonotype was seen more than once but under ten times. The CDR3 loop reads CASSLSPRGVGLTYNEQFF. In DNA, the CDR3 is TGTGCCAGCAGCTTAAGTCCCAGGGGAGTGGGACTTACGTACAATGAGCAGTTCTTC. The gene calls are TRBV7-3 and TRBJ2-1; possibly TRBD1 or TRBD2 for D (6 bases each). The CDR3 has 19 amino acids. Germline CDR1 and CDR2: SGHTA and FQGTGA. The ends were cut back, 1 base at V and 4 bases at J, with 23 bases in the middle. Looking up the rest from reference TRBV7-3 and TRBJ2-1 gives the full variable domain: GAGVSQTPSNKVTEKGKYVELRCDPISGHTALYWYRQSLGQGPEFLIYFQGTGAADDSGLPNDRFFAVRPEGSVSTLKIQRTERGDSAVYLCASSLSPRGVGLTYNEQFFGPGTRLTVL.

The chain joins TRBV20-1 to TRBJ2-1; D perhaps matches TRBD2 (5 bases). CDR1 and CDR2 (germline): DFQATT, SNEGSKA (reference sequence). Between the trimmed V and J ends, which lost 3 bases and 0 bases, there was a span of 12 bases. This CDR3 region has 15 residues. The CDR3 loop reads CSASTRARSYNEQFF. CDR3 DNA sequence: TGCAGTGCTAGTACGAGGGCCCGCTCCTACAATGAGCAGTTCTTC.

The rearrangement links TRBV25-1 to TRBJ2-5; D possibly uses TRBD1 or TRBD2 (6 bases each). The CDR3 length is 14 residues. CDR1 is MGHDK and CDR2 is SYGVNS in the germline V gene. The V gene lost 4 bases and the J gene lost 10 bases, with 19 bases spanning the gap. CDR3 sequence reads: CASSGYSRGGGQYF. CDR3 coding DNA: TGTGCCAGCAGTGGTTACTCCCGAGGGGGAGGCCAGTACTTC.

Here the CDR3 DNA reads TGTGCCAGCAGCCAAGGTAACAATCAGCCCCAGCATTTT. Amino acid sequence: CASSQGNNQPQHF. The V call is TRBV3-1, the J call TRBJ1-5; D ambiguous. This CDR3 spans 13 amino acids. V lost 1 base to trimming and J lost 3 bases, with 4 bases between them. The germline V gene encodes CDR1 LGHDT and CDR2 YNNKEL (reference sequence).

The CDR3: CSPDRLNGELFF. The CDR3, as DNA: TGCAGCCCGGACAGACTTAACGGGGAGCTGTTTTTT. The chain links TRBV29-1 to TRBJ2-2; a possible D gene is TRBD1 (6 bases). The CDR3 runs 12 residues. The germline V gene encodes CDR1 SQVTM and CDR2 ANQGSEA. Trimming removed 8 bases from V and 7 bases from J, with 14 bases in between.

This clonotype was recorded a few times. This chain joins TRBV7-9 and TRBJ2-5; D is possibly TRBD1 (5 bases). This CDR3 region has 15 residues. Germline V gene data show CDR1 as SEHNR and CDR2 as FQNEAQ (reference sequence). V dropped 5 bases and J dropped 2 bases, with 15 bases sitting between them. This CDR3 reads CASSRFDSSQETQYF. The CDR3 nucleotides are TGTGCCAGCAGCCGCTTTGACAGCTCTCAAGAGACCCAGTACTTC.

The sample holds a few counts of this clonotype. The V call is TRBV24-1, the J call TRBJ2-3; D possibly uses TRBD1 or TRBD2 (5 bases each). This CDR3 contains 12 residues. Germline loops: CDR1 KGHDR, CDR2 SFDVKD. Trimming left V 12 bases short and J 6 bases short, with 15 bases between. CDR3 loop: CASGLGPDTQYF. CDR3 DNA: TGTGCCTCCGGGCTGGGACCGGATACGCAGTATTTT.

V usage is TRBV5-4 and J usage is TRBJ2-7; D call uncertain. CDR1 and CDR2 (germline): SGHNT, YYREEE (reference sequence). This CDR3 comprises 13 residues. V was clipped by 1 base and J by 1 base, with 6 bases between them. CDR3 nucleotide sequence: TGTGCCAGCAGCTTGCCCCCGTCCTACGAGCAGTACTTC. Protein: CASSLPPSYEQYF. Combining the CDR3 with reference TRBV5-4 and TRBJ2-7 gives the whole variable domain ETGVTQSPTHLIKTRGQQVTLRCSSQSGHNTVSWYQQALGQGPQFIFQYYREEENGRGNFPPRFSGLQFPNYSSELNVNALELDDSALYLCASSLPPSYEQYFGPGTRLTVT.

The genes are TRBV4-2 and TRBJ2-5; no definite D call. The length of the CDR3 is 14 residues. The V end lost 2 bases, the J end lost 1 base, and 8 bases lay between the germline ends. CDR1 LGHNA and CDR2 YNFKEQ come from the germline V gene. The CDR3 spells CASSQLLSQETQYF. The DNA of the CDR3 is TGTGCCAGCAGCCAACTGCTTAGCCAAGAGACCCAGTACTTC.

This clonotype was counted between two and nine times. The genes are TRBV7-9 and TRBJ2-7; tentatively, D is TRBD2 (6 bases). CDR1 is SEHNR, CDR2 FQNEAQ, per germline (reference sequence). The ends were cut back, 2 bases at V and 5 bases at J, with 10 bases in the middle. The CDR3 length is 13 residues. The DNA of the CDR3 is TGTGCCAGCAGCTTAAGCGGGTCCAACGAGCAGTACTTC. As protein: CASSLSGSNEQYF.

The V call is TRBV28, the J call TRBJ2-3, with 8 bases lining up with TRBD1. This CDR3 is built from 13 residues. Looked up from germline, CDR1 is MDHEN and CDR2 is SYDVKM. J lost 6 bases, V lost 10 bases, and 9 bases had no gene match. The CDR3 spells CATCPTGGDTQYF. In DNA form, the CDR3 reads TGTGCCACGTGTCCCACAGGGGGGGATACGCAGTATTTT.

The chain carries TRBV20-1 and TRBJ2-2; 8 nucleotides agree with TRBD2. J gave up 3 bases and V 5 bases, and 5 bases lay outside the gene matches. Germline CDR1 and CDR2: DFQATT and SNEGSKA (reference sequence). The CDR3 covers 14 residues. The CDR3 sequence is CSASGTSHTGELFF. In DNA form, the CDR3 reads TGCAGTGCTTCCGGGACTAGTCACACCGGGGAGCTGTTTTTT.

This chain joins TRBV7-9 and TRBJ2-7, with D possibly matching TRBD1 (6 bases). Germline values: CDR1 SEHNR, CDR2 FQNEAQ (reference sequence). The germline V and J ends were trimmed by 0 bases and 4 bases, with 16 bases remaining between them. The CDR3 is made up of 16 amino acids. For the CDR3, the DNA is TGTGCCAGCAGCTTAGCTTCCGGGACACCTCCTTACGAGCAGTACTTC. Translated: CASSLASGTPPYEQYF.

The chain carries TRBV13 and TRBJ2-7; D may be TRBD1 (5 bases). The germline V gene encodes CDR1 PRHDT and CDR2 FYEKMQ (reference sequence). Deletions cut 0 bases from V and 5 bases from J, with 11 bases between. This CDR3 contains 14 residues. The CDR3 loop reads CASSLGQGYHEQYF. CDR3 sequence (DNA): TGTGCCAGCAGCTTAGGCCAGGGTTACCACGAGCAGTACTTC.

The chain couples TRBV15 to TRBJ2-3; 11 bases are a match to TRBD2. The CDR3 covers 16 residues. The junction had 7 bases not matched to a gene; V was cut back by 3 bases and J by 5 bases. CDR1 is LNHNV, CDR2 YYDKDF, per germline (reference sequence). In nucleotides, the CDR3 is TGTGCCACCAGCAGTCGACTAGCGGGATTGAGAGATACGCAGTATTTT. It encodes CATSSRLAGLRDTQYF.

The chain is built from TRBV5-6 and TRBJ2-6; D is possibly TRBD1 (6 bases). The CDR3 has 15 residues. The germline gives CDR1 SGHDT, CDR2 YYEEEE. Trimming took off 4 bases at V and 2 bases at J, with 10 bases between the two ends. CDR3 coding DNA: TGTGCCAGCAGCCAGGACAGTACTGGGGCCAACGTCCTGACTTTC. Translated: CASSQDSTGANVLTF.

This chain links TRBV28 with TRBJ1-6; TRBD1 matches at 10 bases. Looked up from germline, CDR1 is MDHEN and CDR2 is SYDVKM. This CDR3 has 14 amino acids. V was clipped by 8 bases and J by 7 bases; unmatched bases: 5. In nucleotides, the CDR3 is TGTGCCAGCGGCAAGACAGGGGGCAATTCACCCCTCCACTTT. It translates to CASGKTGGNSPLHF.

This clonotype showed up just a few times. The V call is TRBV7-3, the J call TRBJ2-1; 8 nucleotides agree with TRBD2. V gave up 0 bases and J gave up 4 bases; unmatched junction bases: 5. CDR3 size: 16 residues. The germline CDR1 and CDR2 sequences are SGHTA and FQGTGA. CDR3 amino acids: CASSLTSGRTYNEQFF. CDR3 in DNA: TGTGCCAGCAGCTTAACAAGCGGGAGAACGTACAATGAGCAGTTCTTC.

This clonotype has only a few counts. V is TRBV5-4 and J is TRBJ2-2; TRBD1 might be the D (5 bases). Trimming pared 0 bases from V and 7 bases from J, leaving 16 bases between. Germline V lookup: CDR1 SGHNT, CDR2 YYREEE (reference sequence). This CDR3 region has 16 residues. CDR3 in amino acids: CASSLARTGDLGELFF. The CDR3 region has the DNA TGTGCCAGCAGCTTGGCGCGAACAGGCGACCTCGGGGAGCTGTTTTTT.

This clonotype was recorded a few times. In DNA, the CDR3 is TGTGCCAGCAGCTTGGTGGCAGGGGGGAATGAGCAGTTCTTC. This encodes CASSLVAGGNEQFF. The gene calls are TRBV5-5 and TRBJ2-1; tentatively, D is TRBD1 (7 bases). The CDR3 has 14 amino acids. V lost 0 bases to trimming and J lost 7 bases, with 11 bases between them. The germline gives CDR1 SGHKS, CDR2 YYEKEE (reference sequence).

This clonotype has more than one count but fewer than ten. V and J are TRBV10-3 and TRBJ2-3; 7 bases fit TRBD1. J lost 0 bases, V lost 7 bases, and 4 bases had no gene match. The CDR3 length is 14 residues. Germline values: CDR1 ENHRY, CDR2 SYGVKD. CDR3 DNA: TGTGCCATCATGGGACAGACTAGCACAGATACGCAGTATTTT. Encoded protein: CAIMGQTSTDTQYF.